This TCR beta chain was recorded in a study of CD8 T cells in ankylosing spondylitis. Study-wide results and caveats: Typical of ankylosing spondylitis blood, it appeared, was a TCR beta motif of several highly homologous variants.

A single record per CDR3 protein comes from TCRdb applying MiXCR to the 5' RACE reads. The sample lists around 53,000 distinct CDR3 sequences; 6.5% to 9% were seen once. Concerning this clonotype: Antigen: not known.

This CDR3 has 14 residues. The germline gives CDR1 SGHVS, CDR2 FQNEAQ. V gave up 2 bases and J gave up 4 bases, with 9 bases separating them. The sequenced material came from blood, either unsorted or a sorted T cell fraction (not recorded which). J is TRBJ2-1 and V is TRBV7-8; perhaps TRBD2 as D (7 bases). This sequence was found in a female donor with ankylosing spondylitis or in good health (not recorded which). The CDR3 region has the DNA TGTGCCAGCAGCTTAAGGGGGGGATACAATGAGCAGTTCTTC. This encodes CASSLRGGYNEQFF.